This T cell receptor (beta chain) is drawn from a study of T-cell memory formation after mild COVID-19 (dated by TCRdb to the early 2020s). Background for the entire study: TCR sequence clusters from the two donors were largely donor specific. The cohort was made up of two young adult volunteers, one female and one male, who were previously healthy. T-cell clones expanding and contracting after mild COVID-19 in a couple of donors were tracked by longitudinal TCRalpha and TCRbeta repertoire sequencing. The paper as a whole reports these results and caveats: Contracting CD4+ clones were located mainly in the CM and EM memory subsets, whereas CD8+ clones were found to be enriched in EMRA. The second-wave clones that peaked on day 37 were not confirmed to be SARS-CoV-2 specific. Clones contracting from day 15 to 85 had balanced CD4/CD8 phenotypes, while a second wave expanding from day 15 to 37 was biased towards CD4+. Some responding clones were found in pre-infection memory, which suggests that pre-existing cross-reactive memory T cells took part in the SARS-CoV-2 response. The study covered only a couple of mild cases, and larger cohorts including severe cases with pre-infection samples were considered necessary.

Ficoll-Paque density gradient centrifugation was the method used to isolate PBMCs. Of note for this clonotype: Its recognized antigen is unknown. Base quality data are lacking; no much larger clone is found one base away.

From V the trimming removes 7 bases and from J it removes 6 bases, while the gene matches leave 12 bases of the junction unaccounted for. The CDR3 holds 17 amino acids from the cysteine to the phenylalanine. Only the CDR3 portion is preserved as DNA: 51 bases, with reading frame beginning at the first base. CDR1 and CDR2 are read off the germline V gene (reference sequence) as LNHDA and SQIVND. Data came from an Illumina NovaSeq 6000. Using 5'RACE with constant-segment primers, TCRalpha and TCRbeta cDNA libraries were constructed, with sample barcodes and unique molecular identifiers added in the process. RNA was extracted from every sample with Trizol reagent. Amplification of the libraries took two PCR steps, and the second step added a second sample barcode plus Illumina TruSeq adapters. The libraries were sequenced on an Illumina NovaSeq using 2 x 150 bp paired-end reads. The source study handled its data this way. Demultiplexing of reads and collapsing into UMI-guided consensus sequences were performed with migec v1.2.7. With mixcr v2.1.11, UMI consensuses were aligned to TRA and TRB V and J templates and assembled into clonotypes. Clonotypes were classified as expanded or contracted when called significant by both edgeR and NoisET, with noise models trained on biological replicates. For edgeR calls, the thresholds were a false discovery rate-adjusted p below 0.01 and a log2 fold-change of 1. As an exploratory analysis of dynamics, PCA with hierarchical clustering was applied to max-normalized trajectories of the 1000 most abundant clonotypes. Separately sequenced CD4+ and CD8+ repertoires were used to assign the CD4 or CD8 phenotype of responding clones. The raw public reads went through TCRdb reprocessing: fastp at Q25, MiXCR clone calling, in-frame beta chains kept. Identical CDR3 proteins give one entry, which carries the most common genes and DNA. The V and J calls, along with clone size, are taken from TCRdb and not from the paper's own processing. In this sample the table shows 350,000 to 500,000 distinct CDR3 sequences, 20% to 25% of which occur a single time. Less than 15% of the sample goes to the ten largest clones.

The sequence is built from TRBV19 and TRBJ2-2, with 12 middle bases fitting TRBD2. The sequenced sample consisted of PBMCs or a T cell subset sorted from them (not recorded which). This clonotype was sampled from an adult woman who had mild COVID-19 (a few samples of this study predate the infection). The sample titles of this study are shuffled in the database, so cell type and time point are left out; the donor was told from shared clones. The DNA sequence reads TGTGCCAGTACCCAGCGGAGGACTAGCGGGATATCCGGGGAGCTGTTTTTT. This sequence encodes CASTQRRTSGISGELFF.